A single T cell receptor beta chain is shown here with its context. This clone has more than one count but fewer than ten. No antigen is known for it. Per-nucleotide qualities are absent, and no much larger clonotype sits a single base away. This entry belongs to a study of cytomegalovirus exposure and HLA in healthy donors (dated by TCRdb to 2016 to 2017). Context from the whole study: An earlier analysis of 550 to 700 of the donors reported approximately 270 Gb of sequence data and about 100 million unique TCR beta sequences from 150 million to 200 million T cells. An early release that covered about 600 HLA-typed donors contained approximately 300 gigabases of sequencing data and 75 million to 100 million unique TCR sequences. The genetic ancestry cluster associated with self-reported Caucasian donors included roughly 84% of the 300 to 400 genotyped donors. The study aimed to test whether cataloging public T cell receptors could reveal signatures of past pathogen exposure. The study profiled the T cell repertoires of under 850 subjects by immunosequencing and related them to cytomegalovirus serostatus. In addition to the first cohort of 650 to 800 subjects, a separate validation cohort of under 150 different subjects was used. High-throughput TCR immunosequencing, statistical association of individual TCRs with disease status, and machine learning were combined to predict cytomegalovirus infection status. A later analysis re-examined previously published TCR beta repertoires from hundreds of donors and added high-resolution HLA genotyping to investigate patterns of TCR occurrence. In the later analysis, no new phenotypic data were used to find candidate immune exposures; instead, reliance was placed on TCR beta sequences and their occurrence across donors. To decide whether each TCR beta V gene segment behaved as functional or pseudogenic, an earlier analysis of nearly 600 of the donors relied on high-throughput TCR beta sequencing. Donor age, sex, ethnicity and CMV serostatus were compiled together with the repertoire data. Genome-wide SNP genotypes for about 60% of the 666 donors were used in a later genetic analysis, which treated that subset as a discovery cohort. All discovery cohort repertoires had been generated using a single sequencing platform. HLA typing included class I and class II loci at four-digit resolution. Typing coverage differed by locus: A, B, C, DRB1 and DQB1 were typed in about 620-630 donors, DQA1 in around 500, DPA1 in 606, and DPB1 in 450 to 480. Because of strong linkage in the cohort, four or five DR-DQ haplotypes were treated as single units for association and clustering. Among several hundred genotyped donors of the cohort, an average of approximately 240,000 unique TCR beta nucleotide sequences was sequenced per donor, of which about 18% were non-productive.

In total, over 600 healthy bone marrow donors made up the cohort. At the time of sampling, every cohort member was nominally healthy, though immune exposures that went unrecorded were likely present. The donor was CMV seronegative and was included in the group of several hundred seronegative cohort members. A peripheral blood sample was collected from each donor, and TCR beta sequencing was performed on peripheral blood mononuclear cells. The Qiagen DNeasy Blood Extraction Kit was used to extract genomic DNA from the blood cell samples. Study-level results and caveats: Compared with equally common non-associated chains, HLA-associated TCR beta chains in a later analysis were more clonally expanded and had lower generation probabilities. The study gave a list of about 160 TCR beta chains associated with cytomegalovirus. In a later genetic analysis, fewer N-insertions in productive TCRs were reported among donors in an Asian-associated ancestry cluster than the roughly 700-donor mean. The 87-base-pair reads could not distinguish some IMGT-functional V segments, including TRBV6-2 and TRBV6-3, so those segments were excluded. Several of the top co-occurrence clusters appeared to be linked to parvovirus B19, influenza, CMV and Epstein-Barr virus, according to a later analysis. The classifier was reported to diagnose cytomegalovirus status with high specificity and sensitivity in both the original cohort and the validation cohort. The presence/absence analyses assumed that sequencing depth was roughly uniform across donors, and that assumption may not be true. A few of the identified cytomegalovirus-associated TCR beta chains were confirmed in vitro to be specific for cytomegalovirus antigens. According to the authors, the approach could potentially be generalized to other disease states and immunological phenotypes. The only immune exposure information available for the cohort was CMV serostatus. While some public TCRs were present in many individuals, most TCR sequences turned up only very rarely across donors. Over 15 rarely observed V segments, including chromosome 9 orphons, were excluded from the earlier analysis of almost 600 of the donors because counts were too low. When HLA alleles, especially DR and DQ, strongly co-occurred, attributing TCR associations to individual alleles was difficult. Broadly in line with IMGT annotations, most TCR beta V segments showed up in productive rearrangements about 87% or about 30% of the time in an earlier analysis of several hundred of the donors. The sequencing pipeline was judged likely to have produced a cluster of highly shared sequence variants as a technical artifact. In a later analysis, around 15,000 TCR beta sequences were associated with specific HLA alleles at a false discovery rate of 0.05. A later genetic analysis associated a missense DCLRE1C variant with V-gene and J-gene trimming of TCR beta chains, and an independent cohort replicated the association. Most CMV-associated TCR beta chains appeared to be HLA-restricted in a later analysis, and the HLA associations seemed to be driven largely by CMV exposure. According to a later analysis, TCR association rates differed among HLA loci, with DRB1 alleles showing the most associated TCRs and HLA-C alleles showing the fewest. A further reported finding was that TCR beta sequences accurately predicted the HLA-A and HLA-B alleles for most subjects in the first cohort. Because HLA typing was missing for some donors at each locus, association tests included only the typed subset. Linkage disequilibrium might explain the correlated functional status among segregating V segments, but an unknown experimental factor could not be ruled out. The cohort was sequenced for TCR beta chains only, and without alpha or paired-chain data the features that could be detected were limited.

The germline V gene specifies SGDLS as CDR1 and YYNGEE as CDR2. Trimming accounts for 5 bases at V and 4 bases at J, while the number of junction bases matched to no gene is 8. Spanning cysteine to phenylalanine, the CDR3 consists of 14 amino acids. Solely the CDR3 DNA is kept, with 42 bases framed from the first base. The method was the immunoSEQ multiplex PCR assay. A mixture of 60 forward primers for TCR Vbeta segments and 13 reverse primers for TCR Jbeta segments was used in the multiplex PCR. Amplification of the CDR3 region of rearranged TCR beta genes was performed with a multiplex PCR assay on genomic DNA. The Illumina HiSeq System was used to sequence the amplified TCR beta libraries as 87-base-pair reads. On the study's bioinformatics: A later analysis tallied 70 million to 100 million unique TCR beta chains across the approximately 670 repertoires, and roughly 11 million of those chains were shared by two or more donors. Raw reads were error-corrected and collapsed into unique sequences with a nearest-neighbor algorithm that merged closely related sequences to remove PCR and sequencing errors. To assign V, D and J gene segments, CDR3 sequences were aligned to IMGT reference sequences. For a sequence to be retained, a match of at least six nucleotides was required to both a V gene segment and a J gene segment. Rearrangements were classified as productive when the CDR3 lacked stop codons and remained in frame with V and J, and all other rearrangements were classified as non-productive. CDR3 was defined by IMGT convention, running from the second conserved V-encoded cysteine to the conserved J-encoded phenylalanine. The earlier analysis of approximately 590 of the donors excluded any sequence lacking an unambiguous match to a single V gene segment. In an earlier analysis of about 590 of the donors, a V segment was called functional when productive rearrangements were above 56.7%, and segregating when the standard deviation between donors exceeded 5%. To diagnose cytomegalovirus status from the catalog of TCR beta chain sequences, a statistical classification framework was built. V and J gene assignment, in a later analysis, came from comparing TCR nucleotide sequences with IMGT/GENE-DB human TR gene sequences. Using the TCRdist pipeline, a later analysis assigned CDR3 sequences along with most-parsimonious VDJ recombination scenarios. A later analysis defined each TCR beta chain by its CDR3 amino acid sequence plus V-gene family, and excluded reads lacking a unique V-gene family. A later analysis removed several hundred highly shared, low-generation-probability nucleotide sequences to deal with suspected cross-contamination and a sequencing artifact. For each public chain, a later analysis derived a clonal expansion index from normalized ranks of inferred template counts within each repertoire. In a later analysis, generation probabilities were computed using a VDJ recombination model fitted to out-of-frame rearrangements, and the results were checked against IGoR. Hypergeometric tests were used in a later analysis to score TCR-TCR, TCR-HLA and TCR-CMV co-occurrence, with a repertoire-size bias correction applied to the TCR pairs. To estimate false discovery rates, a later analysis permuted the HLA or CMV assignments 20 times. In a later analysis, co-occurring TCRs were grouped using DBSCAN, and TCRdist sequence similarity was added for clustering within HLA-allele-positive subsets. Repertoires with fewer than 30,000 or more than 120,000 public chains were left out of co-occurrence clustering, as were five repertoires with anomalous nucleotide sharing. TCRdb stores this immuneACCESS table with in-frame sequences only. Part of the clones is absent; in the studies checked, under half of the shortfall reflects unresolved V genes, and no reason is known for the rest. The DNA was the basis for D and trimming; V, J and clone size are from that table. The sample includes hundreds of thousands of clones, with less than 80% observed a single time. Of the sample, about 0.23% is held by the ten largest clones.

Material for sequencing was PBMCs. The TCR was taken from a girl aged 2-15 years in good health and CMV-seronegative. The chain employs TRBV9 and TRBJ1-2, and TRBD1 matches 7 of the central bases. The DNA is as follows: TGTGCCAGCAGGAGTCGGGACAGATCCTATGGCTACACCTTC. This is translated as CASRSRDRSYGYTF.